This entry describes one T cell receptor beta chain. The antigen remains unidentified. The V end was cut by 3 bases, the J end by 2 bases, with 15 bases between. The CDR3 loop spans 16 amino acids. The germline CDR1 and CDR2 sequences are SGHDT and YYEEEE. The repertoire was sequenced with immunoSEQ multiplex PCR; TCRdb's copy has only in-frame clones and lacks some. This table holds some 43,000 clones, 85% to 90% found once. The data were obtained in a study of neoadjuvant nivolumab and ipilimumab in lung cancer. Study observations and caveats: Compared with tumor-adjacent uninvolved lung, resected tumors showed greater richness and clonality. Higher pretherapy blood TCR richness went with higher resected-tumor richness.

The TCR was taken from an adult with non-small cell lung cancer. Some clones in this sample may be carry-over from other donors' samples. The sample was blood, taken before neoadjuvant nivolumab, alone or with ipilimumab. This rearrangement joins TRBV5-6 to TRBJ1-5; D gene uncertain. CDR3 protein: CASSSRTTPGNQPQHF. For the CDR3, the DNA is TGTGCCAGCAGCTCCCGGACTACCCCCGGCAATCAGCCCCAGCATTTT.